This T cell receptor beta chain was recorded in a study of OX40 agonist ivuxolimab in advanced cancers. Overall study results and limits: Clonal expansion was among the lowest in partial responders at 0.1-3.0 mg/kg, especially CD8+.

On this clone itself: Its antigen is still unknown.

The V and J ends lost 7 bases and 3 bases, in that order; junction bases with no gene match: 5. Germline CDR1 MNHEY, CDR2 SMNVEV (reference sequence). The CDR3 length is 15 residues. The protocol was immunoSEQ multiplex PCR, while the TCRdb copy is restricted to in-frame clones and leaves out a portion. The sample consists of approximately 9,300 clones, 63% of them appearing once. This sequence was found in an adult with an advanced solid tumor such as melanoma, head and neck, liver or kidney cancer. This sequence joins TRBV27 and TRBJ1-3; 11 nucleotides align to TRBD1. The source was CD4+ or CD8+ T cells sorted from blood, collected in a trial of the OX40 agonist ivuxolimab. This chain's CDR3 is CASKPGTGGGNTIYF. The CDR3 DNA follows: TGTGCCAGCAAACCCGGGACAGGGGGTGGAAACACCATATATTTT.